Shown below are 27 T cell receptor beta chains from a single sample sequenced in a study of identical twins. TCRdb passed the 5' RACE reads through MiXCR, listing each CDR3 protein once. Here the sample spans roughly 540,000 distinct CDR3 sequences, less than 25% being singletons. These data were also filed under a second study, of T cells expressing NK-cell markers.

Material for sequencing was CD4+ T cells sorted from blood. Every receptor here comes from a woman in her late teens or twenties in good health.

The chain employs TRBV20-1 and TRBJ2-3; 15 bases align to TRBD2. Trimming removed 4 bases from V and 5 bases from J; junction bases left unmatched: 7. Germline V gives CDR1 DFQATT, CDR2 SNEGSKA (reference sequence). The CDR3 is made up of 16 amino acids. This CDR3 reads CSATAGLAGGIDTQYF. In DNA form, the CDR3 reads TGCAGTGCTACCGCGGGACTAGCGGGAGGAATAGATACGCAGTATTTT.

The chain has TRBV18 and TRBJ2-7, with D tentatively TRBD1 or TRBD2 (5 bases each). Germline V gene lookup returns CDR1 KGHSH and CDR2 LQKENI. The CDR3 consists of 14 residues. Trimming left V 8 bases short and J 3 bases short, with 17 bases between. The CDR3 coding sequence is TGTGCCAGCAACATCCAGGGAGTAATCTACGAGCAGTACTTC. Translation gives CASNIQGVIYEQYF.

This chain joins TRBV5-1 and TRBJ2-5, with 7 bases aligning to TRBD1. V shed 4 bases, J shed 2 bases, and the junction held 11 bases outside the gene matches. The germline gives CDR1 SGHRS, CDR2 YFSETQ. This CDR3 has 16 amino acids. CDR3 in amino acids: CASSLRDSTLQETQYF. The CDR3 region has the DNA TGCGCCAGCAGCCTACGGGACAGCACCCTTCAAGAGACCCAGTACTTC.

Written as DNA, the CDR3 is TGTGCCACCGGCCCCTCTAAACGGCGGGGGTCCTCTAGCACAGATACGCAGTATTTT. Amino acids: CATGPSKRRGSSSTDTQYF. This chain connects TRBV24-1 to TRBJ2-3; 7 bases match TRBD2. This CDR3 has 19 amino acids. CDR1 is KGHDR, CDR2 SFDVKD, per germline. The ends lost 9 bases at V and 0 bases at J; junction bases unmatched: 20.

This chain joins TRBV12-3 or TRBV12-4 and TRBJ2-2; D possibly corresponds to TRBD1 (5 bases). V was shortened by 7 bases and J by 7 bases, with 19 bases between the two germline ends. The CDR3 runs 15 residues. The CDR3 is CASTTRDKGVGELFF. The CDR3 DNA is TGTGCCAGCACGACCAGGGATAAGGGTGTCGGGGAGCTGTTTTTT.

This clonotype has more than one count but fewer than ten. V gene TRBV29-1 combines with J gene TRBJ1-1; D might be TRBD1 (6 bases). This CDR3 is built from 12 residues. Germline assignment: CDR1 SQVTM and CDR2 ANQGSEA. Trimming left V 6 bases short and J 3 bases short, with 11 bases between. The CDR3 reads CSVGRGYTEAFF. CDR3 in DNA: TGCAGCGTCGGTAGGGGGTACACTGAAGCTTTCTTT.

This rearrangement joins TRBV21-1 to TRBJ2-3. TRBV21-1 is a pseudogene locus. CDR3 size: 14 residues. The CDR3 DNA reads TGTGCCAGCAGCAAGAGGGTTTTGGGAGATACGCAGTATTTT. Its translation is CASSKRVLGDTQYF.

This clonotype was seen more than once but under ten times. This chain joins TRBV7-2 and TRBJ2-7; 8 bases line up with TRBD1. Germline V gene data show CDR1 as SGHTA and CDR2 as FQGNSA. This CDR3 has 15 residues. Trimming cost V 5 bases and J 2 bases; bases outside gene matches: 8. CDR3 region: CASSLLPGQAYEQYF. The CDR3 coding sequence is TGTGCCAGCAGCCTATTGCCGGGACAGGCCTACGAGCAGTACTTC.

This clonotype was counted only a few times. J is TRBJ1-1 and V is TRBV25-1; no clear D gene. CDR1 MGHDK and CDR2 SYGVNS come from the germline V gene. The V and J ends lost 6 bases and 4 bases respectively, with 12 bases between them. This CDR3 comprises 13 residues. The CDR3 region has the DNA TGTGCCAGCAGCACACACGGGAGCACTGAAGCTTTCTTT. Protein: CASSTHGSTEAFF.

The genes are TRBV10-3 and TRBJ2-2; D uncertain. Trimming stripped 4 bases from V and 1 base from J, with 4 bases between. Per the germline V gene, CDR1 is ENHRY and CDR2 is SYGVKD. The CDR3 spans 13 residues. CDR3: CAISGLNTGELFF. In DNA, the CDR3 is TGTGCCATCAGTGGCCTGAACACCGGGGAGCTGTTTTTT.

Notes on this clonotype: The junction differs from germline at one of its ends, possibly a read error. V and J are TRBV5-5 and TRBJ2-5, with D possibly matching TRBD2 (7 bases). Germline V gene lookup returns CDR1 SGHKS and CDR2 YYEKEE (reference sequence). The CDR3 contains 18 residues. CDR3 nucleotide sequence: TGTGCCAGCGGCTTCGGGCTCCTCCGGGGGGCCGGACAAGAGACCCAGTACTTC. The encoded protein is CASGFGLLRGAGQETQYF.

This clonotype was detected a few times. The chain couples TRBV20-1 to TRBJ2-1, with 12 nucleotides matching TRBD2. The J segment lost 3 bases and the V segment lost 4 bases, leaving 7 bases of the junction unmatched. The CDR3 contains 16 residues. Germline V CDR1 and CDR2: DFQATT, SNEGSKA (reference sequence). The CDR3 here is CSAIVPTSGGYNEQFF. CDR3 sequence (DNA): TGCAGTGCTATAGTCCCGACTAGCGGGGGCTACAATGAGCAGTTCTTC.

This clonotype has more than one count but fewer than ten. The rearrangement uses TRBV5-5 and TRBJ2-2; D possibly corresponds to TRBD2 (6 bases). The CDR3 runs to 14 residues. V lost 7 bases and J 6 bases, leaving 16 bases between the germline ends. The germline V gene has CDR1 SGHKS and CDR2 YYEKEE (reference sequence). CDR3 sequence (DNA): TGTGCCAGCTTCAGGCATAGGGACTCCGGGGAGCTGTTTTTT. Translated, it gives CASFRHRDSGELFF.

This clonotype came up a few times. The DNA for the CDR3 is TGCGCCAGCAGCCTAGGGCGGGCCGTTAGTCCCGGGGAGCTGTTTTTT. Translating gives CASSLGRAVSPGELFF. The chain recombines TRBV4-3 with TRBJ2-2; D might be TRBD2 (5 bases). Trimming shortened V by 4 bases and J by 6 bases, and 18 bases separated the two germline ends. The CDR3 has 16 residues. In germline, CDR1 is LGHNA, CDR2 YSLEER.

The J gene is TRBJ2-3, the V gene TRBV10-3; no definite D call. CDR3 length: 16 residues. Germline V gene data show CDR1 as ENHRY and CDR2 as SYGVKD. Trimming shortened V by 3 bases and J by 4 bases, and 17 bases separated the two germline ends. The CDR3 here is CAISDDSNESADTQYF. The CDR3 bases are TGTGCCATCAGTGATGACTCGAATGAGAGCGCAGATACGCAGTATTTT.

This clonotype showed up just a few times. The V and J genes are TRBV10-3 and TRBJ2-1; 11 bases are shared with TRBD2. V lost 8 bases and J lost 9; bases outside the gene matches: 6. Germline CDR1 ENHRY, CDR2 SYGVKD. This CDR3 contains 13 residues. CDR3 DNA sequence: TGTGCCATCGCACTAGCGGGGGAGGGTGAGCAGTTCTTC. Protein: CAIALAGEGEQFF.

Written as DNA, the CDR3 is TGTGCCAGCAGCCATGAGGCTCGCGGGGAGCTGTTTTTT. It is translated as CASSHEARGELFF. The rearrangement links TRBV3-1 to TRBJ2-2; D uncertain. CDR1 and CDR2 from the germline V gene are LGHDT and YNNKEL (reference sequence). V lost 3 bases to trimming and J lost 7 bases, with 9 bases between them. This CDR3 comprises 13 residues.

This sequence joins TRBV5-8 and TRBJ1-6; weak D call: TRBD1 (5 bases). Trimming cost V 0 bases and J 4 bases, with 8 bases left between them. The CDR3 covers 15 residues. Germline V CDR1 and CDR2: SGHTS, YDEGEE. In DNA form, the CDR3 reads TGTGCCAGCAGCTTGGCGGAGGGGTATAATTCACCCCTCCACTTT. This codes for CASSLAEGYNSPLHF.

V usage is TRBV7-2 and J usage is TRBJ2-7; 9 bases are shared with TRBD2. The CDR3 has 14 amino acids. The ends lost 3 bases at V and 4 bases at J; junction bases unmatched: 4. CDR1 and CDR2 (germline): SGHTA, FQGNSA. The CDR3 nucleotides read TGTGCCAGCAGCTTCATGCGGGAGGGGTACGAGCAGTACTTC. Translated, it gives CASSFMREGYEQYF.

The chain combines TRBV29-1 with TRBJ2-7; no reliable D call. Germline-derived CDR1 and CDR2 are SQVTM and ANQGSEA. Trimming pared 4 bases from V and 4 bases from J, leaving 11 bases between. The CDR3 runs to 12 residues. CDR3 coding DNA: TGCAGCGTTGGAACGGCGGCGTACGAGCAGTACTTC. As protein: CSVGTAAYEQYF.

The V and J genes are TRBV11-2 and TRBJ1-5; D unresolved. The germline CDR1 and CDR2 sequences are SGHAT and FQNNGV. The CDR3 sequence is 13 residues long. V was trimmed by 5 bases and J by 7 bases, leaving 12 bases between them. The CDR3 reads CASSASLLQPQHF. CDR3 sequence (DNA): TGTGCCAGCAGCGCCAGCCTTCTCCAGCCCCAGCATTTT. Full variable domain (outside the CDR3, taken from reference TRBV11-2 and TRBJ1-5): EAGVAQSPRYKIIEKRQSVAFWCNPISGHATLYWYQQILGQGPKLLIQFQNNGVVDDSQLPKDRFSAERLKGVDSTLKIQPAKLEDSAVYLCASSASLLQPQHFGDGTRLSIL.

This clonotype was counted between two and nine times. The chain has TRBV20-1 and TRBJ1-2, with D uncertain. The CDR3 extends over 12 amino acids. Germline values: CDR1 DFQATT, CDR2 SNEGSKA (reference sequence). V was trimmed by 3 bases and J by 6 bases, leaving 11 bases between them. The CDR3 sequence is CSASTRTHGYTF. The CDR3 DNA reads as TGCAGTGCTAGTACCCGGACCCATGGCTACACCTTC.

This clonotype has ten or more counts. The chain links TRBV12-3 or TRBV12-4 to TRBJ1-5; no definite D call. Trimming left V 6 bases short and J 5 bases short, with 14 bases between. The CDR3 covers 14 residues. DNA of the CDR3: TGTGCCAGCAGCTCTACAAGGGTTGATCAGCCCCAGCATTTT. Translated: CASSSTRVDQPQHF.

This clonotype came up a few times. The genes are TRBV19 and TRBJ1-1; TRBD1 is a possible D gene (5 bases). V was pared by 1 base and J by 4 bases, with 13 bases between. This CDR3 contains 15 residues. CDR1 is LNHDA, CDR2 SQIVND, per germline (reference sequence). Here the CDR3 reads CASSIAHGGGTEAFF. As DNA, the CDR3 is TGTGCCAGTAGTATAGCCCATGGGGGAGGCACTGAAGCTTTCTTT.

The rearrangement uses TRBV11-1 and TRBJ2-1; the D gene is possibly TRBD1 (5 bases). V was cut by 1 base and J by 0 bases, with 16 bases left in between. Germline V gene data show CDR1 as SGHAT and CDR2 as FQDESV (reference sequence). The CDR3 extends over 18 amino acids. CDR3 bases: TGTGCCAGCAGCTTAGGAGGTGGGGCCGAAAGCTCCTACAATGAGCAGTTCTTC. Its translation is CASSLGGGAESSYNEQFF.

The chain employs TRBV5-1 and TRBJ2-4; D ambiguous. This CDR3 has 13 residues. Per the germline V gene, CDR1 is SGHRS and CDR2 is YFSETQ. Trimming took off 0 bases at V and 4 bases at J, with 5 bases between the two ends. DNA of the CDR3: TGCGCCAGCAGCTTGGGCAGAAAAAACATTCAGTACTTC. Encoded protein: CASSLGRKNIQYF.

The rearrangement joins TRBV13 to TRBJ2-7; a weak D match, TRBD2 (5 bases). V was cut by 5 bases and J by 0 bases, with 11 bases left in between. There are 14 residues in the CDR3. Germline lookup yields CDR1 PRHDT and CDR2 FYEKMQ (reference sequence). The CDR3 nucleotides are TGTGCCAGCAGCCGGAGGCATGGCTCCTACGAGCAGTACTTC. It encodes CASSRRHGSYEQYF.